Shown below are 17 T cell receptor beta chains from a single sample sequenced in a study of T cells in tuberculosis. Sorting used thawed, overnight-rested PBMC stained with anti-CD3, a viability dye and GMM-loaded CD1B tetramer. CD1B tetramers were loaded with Rhodococcus equi-derived C32 glucose monomycolate. Generated by immunoSEQ multiplex PCR, the TCRdb table keeps only in-frame clones and is missing some. The repertoire includes approximately 100,000 clones, approximately 90% of them detected once, and 1.5% to 2% sits in the top ten. The sample comprised CD1b-GMM tetramer-negative cells sorted from PBMCs. Every receptor here comes from an adult woman with latent tuberculosis.

Here the CDR3 DNA reads TGTGCCAGCAGCTTAGATGACAGGGGGCGCATTGGCTACACCTTC. Its translation is CASSLDDRGRIGYTF. The gene calls are TRBV7-9 and TRBJ1-2, with 10 bases identical to TRBD1. Per the germline V gene, CDR1 is SEHNR and CDR2 is FQNEAQ (reference sequence). V lost 1 base and J lost 7; bases outside the gene matches: 6. The CDR3 is made up of 15 amino acids.

The V gene is TRBV19, the J gene TRBJ2-4, with 8 bases identical to TRBD1. Germline V lookup: CDR1 LNHDA, CDR2 SQIVND (reference sequence). The CDR3 has 16 residues. With 3 bases clipped from V and 3 bases from J, the junction kept 7 bases outside the gene matches. CDR3 region: CASSISGTGVKNIQYF. DNA for the CDR3: TGTGCCAGTAGTATTTCCGGGACAGGCGTCAAAAACATTCAGTACTTC. The variable domain in full, with the rest retrieved from reference TRBV19 and TRBJ2-4, is DGGITQSPKYLFRKEGQNVTLSCEQNLNHDAMYWYRQDPGQGLRLIYYSQIVNDFQKGDIAEGYSVSREKKESFPLTVTSAQKNPTAFYLCASSISGTGVKNIQYFGAGTRLSVL.

This clone was seen a single time. The genes are TRBV25-1 and TRBJ2-5; the match to TRBD2 covers 11 bases. The J segment lost 4 bases and the V segment lost 1 base, leaving 2 bases of the junction unmatched. The CDR3 sequence is 15 residues long. Germline V gene data show CDR1 as MGHDK and CDR2 as SYGVNS. Written as DNA, the CDR3 is TGTGCCAGCAGTGAATTAGCGGGGGGGCCAGAGACCCAGTACTTC. This gives the protein CASSELAGGPETQYF.

This chain uses TRBV6-5 with TRBJ1-1; the D gene is possibly TRBD1 (6 bases). From germline, CDR1 is MNHEY and CDR2 SVGAGI. The CDR3 runs 14 residues. Trimming left V 6 bases short and J 1 base short, with 12 bases between. The CDR3 region has the DNA TGTGCCAGCAGACACAGGGATAGGAACACTGAAGCTTTCTTT. Translating gives CASRHRDRNTEAFF.

The chain recombines TRBV6-6 with TRBJ1-3; D call uncertain. Germline V gene lookup returns CDR1 MNHNY and CDR2 SVGAGI (reference sequence). Trimming removed 5 bases at V and 0 bases at J, with 8 bases between. CDR3 size: 14 residues. The CDR3 DNA sequence: TGTGCCAGCAGTCCCAGTGCCTCTGGAAACACCATATATTTT. This codes for CASSPSASGNTIYF.

V and J are TRBV4-3 and TRBJ2-6; D remains unclear. V lost 0 bases and J lost 4, with 13 bases in between. The CDR3 is 17 residues long. The V gene's germline CDR1 is LGHNA and CDR2 YSLEER. DNA of the CDR3: TGCGCCAGCAGCCAAGAAAACCCCGTGGAGGGGGCCAACGTCCTGACTTTC. Amino acid sequence: CASSQENPVEGANVLTF.

The J gene is TRBJ2-3, the V gene TRBV6-6, with 8 positions matching TRBD1. The germline CDR1 and CDR2 sequences are MNHNY and SVGAGI (reference sequence). Losses at the gene ends were 2 bases for V and 4 bases for J; bases not matched to a gene: 2. There are 14 residues in the CDR3. The CDR3 here is CASSYGQGPDTQYF. The CDR3 bases are TGTGCCAGCAGTTACGGACAGGGCCCAGATACGCAGTATTTT.

The chain links TRBV6-6 to TRBJ2-5, with 8 bases lining up with TRBD1. V trimming: 11 bases; J trimming: 5 bases; junction bases outside the gene matches: 10. Germline-derived CDR1 and CDR2 are MNHNY and SVGAGI (reference sequence). The CDR3 has 13 residues. This CDR3 reads CAGRDRRGETQYF. As DNA, the CDR3 is TGTGCCGGACGGGACAGGAGAGGGGAGACCCAGTACTTC.

A word on this clone: One junction end does not reproduce the germline sequence, and a read error may be involved. This chain connects TRBV7-7 to TRBJ1-4, with D unclear. The CDR3 covers 15 residues. Germline V gene data show CDR1 as SSHAT and CDR2 as FNYEAQ (reference sequence). This CDR3 is CASSFRAGVGEKLFF. CDR3 sequence (DNA): TGTGCTAGCAGCTTTAGGGCGGGAGTCGGGGAAAAACTGTTTTTT. The variable domain in full, with the rest retrieved from reference TRBV7-7 and TRBJ1-4, is GAGVSQSPRYKVTKRGQDVTLRCDPISSHATLYWYQQALGQGPEFLTYFNYEAQPDKSGLPSDRFSAERPEGSISTLTIQRTEQRDSAMYRCASSFRAGVGEKLFFGSGTQLSVL.

The J gene is TRBJ2-1, the V gene TRBV27, with a weak D call TRBD2 (6 bases). Germline CDR1 and CDR2: MNHEY and SMNVEV (reference sequence). CDR3 length: 17 residues. Trimming cost V 0 bases and J 5 bases, with 17 bases left between them. CDR3 coding DNA: TGTGCCAGCAGTTTATCTAGTTGGAGGGTCGGGAACAATGAGCAGTTCTTC. It translates to CASSLSSWRVGNNEQFF.

In this sample, this clone turned up a few times. J is TRBJ2-1 and V is TRBV7-3, with 10 bases that match TRBD1. V trimming: 5 bases; J trimming: 2 bases; junction bases outside the gene matches: 3. The CDR3 consists of 15 residues. CDR1 and CDR2 from the germline V gene are SGHTA and FQGTGA. CDR3 nucleotide sequence: TGTGCCAGCAGCACGACAGGGGGCGCCTACAATGAGCAGTTCTTC. It yields the protein CASSTTGGAYNEQFF.

The chain employs TRBV6-6 and TRBJ2-3; the match to TRBD2 covers 11 bases. Germline lookup yields CDR1 MNHNY and CDR2 SVGAGI (reference sequence). Unmatched junction bases numbered 2, after V lost 2 bases and J lost 4 bases. The CDR3 sequence is 15 residues long. Here the CDR3 reads CASSYGTSGPDTQYF. The CDR3 region has the DNA TGTGCCAGCAGTTACGGGACTAGCGGTCCAGATACGCAGTATTTT.

The rearrangement joins TRBV19 to TRBJ2-3; D is unresolved. This CDR3 has 13 amino acids. CDR1 LNHDA and CDR2 SQIVND come from the germline V gene (reference sequence). V was cut by 5 bases and J by 2 bases, with 8 bases left in between. DNA for the CDR3: TGTGCCAGTAGTGAACAAGTCACAGATACGCAGTATTTT. Its protein is CASSEQVTDTQYF.

This clone appeared a single time. The chain combines TRBV10-3 with TRBJ1-2; 9 bases match TRBD1. J gave up 6 bases and V 0 bases, and 5 bases lay outside the gene matches. Per the germline V gene, CDR1 is ENHRY and CDR2 is SYGVKD. This CDR3 contains 15 residues. The CDR3 is CAISESTGGVHGYTF. The CDR3 DNA is TGTGCCATCAGTGAGTCGACAGGGGGTGTTCATGGCTACACCTTC.

This clone was seen only once. The chain couples TRBV29-1 to TRBJ1-2, with a tentative D call TRBD1 (5 bases). Trimming took 6 bases from V and 7 from J, leaving 12 bases between them. Germline CDR1 and CDR2: SQVTM and ANQGSEA. The CDR3 is 11 amino acids. The CDR3 is CSVSGSLGYTF. DNA for the CDR3: TGCAGCGTGTCAGGGTCGCTTGGCTACACCTTC.

The gene calls are TRBV7-9 and TRBJ2-1; 7 positions match TRBD1. The V gene end was trimmed by 0 bases and the J gene end by 0 bases; junction bases not matched to a gene: 5. The germline V gene has CDR1 SEHNR and CDR2 FQNEAQ (reference sequence). The CDR3 spans 17 residues. CDR3: CASSLALGTASYNEQFF. The CDR3 coding sequence is TGTGCCAGCAGCTTAGCTTTAGGGACAGCCTCCTACAATGAGCAGTTCTTC. The full variable domain, in which reference TRBV7-9 and TRBJ2-1 provide the parts outside the CDR3, is DTGVSQNPRHKITKRGQNVTFRCDPISEHNRLYWYRQTLGQGPEFLTYFQNEAQLEKSRLLSDRFSAERPKGSFSTLEIQRTEQGDSAMYLCASSLALGTASYNEQFFGPGTRLTVL.

Here the CDR3 DNA reads TGTGCCTGGAGTGTTGGAGGGGGGGCCTACGAGCAGTACTTC. Residues: CAWSVGGGAYEQYF. The rearrangement uses TRBV30 and TRBJ2-7; TRBD2 might be the D (7 bases). Trimming left V 0 bases short and J 2 bases short, with 11 bases between. This CDR3 has 14 residues. CDR1 and CDR2 (germline): GTSNPN, SVGIG (reference sequence).